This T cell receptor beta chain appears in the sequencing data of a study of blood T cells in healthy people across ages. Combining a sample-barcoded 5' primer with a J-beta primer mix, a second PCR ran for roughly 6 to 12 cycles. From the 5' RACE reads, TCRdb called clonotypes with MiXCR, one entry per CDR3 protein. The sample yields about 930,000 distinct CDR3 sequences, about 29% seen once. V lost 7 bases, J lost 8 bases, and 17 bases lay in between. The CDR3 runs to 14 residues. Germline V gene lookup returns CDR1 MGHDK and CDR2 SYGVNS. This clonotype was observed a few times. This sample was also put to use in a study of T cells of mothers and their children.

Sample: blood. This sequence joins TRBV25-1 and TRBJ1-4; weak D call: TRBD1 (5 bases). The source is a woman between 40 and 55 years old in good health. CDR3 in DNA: TGTGCCAGCAAACGGGCACAGGATGGGGAAAAACTGTTTTTT. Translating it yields CASKRAQDGEKLFF.